The rows below give T cell receptor beta chains drawn from one sample of a study of post-analysis software for immune sequencing data. TCRdb recomputed calls from the PCR reads with MiXCR, one row per CDR3 protein. The sample lists about half a million distinct CDR3 sequences, roughly 45% occurring once. The sample comprised blood. The receptors were sampled from a girl between 10 and 17 years old with multiple sclerosis. Each CDR3 is given without its conserved first and last residue.

>TRBV5-6|TRBJ2-5|16
ASSPGGMGRAFQETQY
>TRBV7-9|TRBJ2-4|16
ASSSGSYTLLAKNIQY
>TRBV6-1|TRBJ1-2|12
ASSDPDSNYGYT
>TRBV7-3|TRBJ2-3|13
ASSLEASGTDTQY
>TRBV25-1|TRBJ1-6|15
ASSESGGLAYNSPLH
>TRBV10-3|TRBJ2-1|10
AISDFGNEQF
>TRBV7-8|TRBJ2-1|10
ASSFTSGGQF
>TRBV16|TRBJ1-5|13
ASSLGGVGNQPQH
>TRBV6-1|TRBJ1-2|13
ASSEGDGRIYGYT
>TRBV20-1|TRBJ2-5|18
SARDEGTGSFRAVLEAQY
>TRBV20-1|TRBJ2-7|9
SPGLGGEQY
>TRBV7-8|TRBJ2-3|11
ASSGGTTDTQY
>TRBV11-2|TRBJ2-5|11
ASSPGGAETQY
>TRBV5-1|.|12
ASSLEGREETQY
>TRBV12-3/TRBV12-4|TRBJ2-1|15
ASRGLAGGLTYNEQF
>TRBV6-5|TRBJ2-5|9
ASQTDGAQY
>TRBV20-1|TRBJ2-1|13
SARDASVLNNEQF
>TRBV20-1|TRBJ2-4|12
SGQQGTAKNIQY
>TRBV6-5|TRBJ2-7|11
ASSYSGFYEQY
>TRBV6-6|TRBJ2-1|12
ASTIPSGYSEQF
>TRBV29-1|TRBJ1-1|9
SVRQGNEAF
>TRBV5-1|TRBJ1-6|12
ASGRGGNDSPLH
>TRBV13|TRBJ1-1|12
ASSFSEMNTEAF
>TRBV6-6|TRBJ1-4|13
ASSYMRETNEKLF
>TRBV5-6|TRBJ1-2|10
ASRTHRDGYT
>TRBV29-1|TRBJ2-3|14
SVEGGKGLGTDTQY
>TRBV4-1|TRBJ1-4|13
ASSLGLGPEEKLF
>TRBV6-1|TRBJ1-6|13
ASSEIRQGARPLH
>TRBV2|TRBJ2-7|12
ASSAKLKGTEQY
>TRBV20-1|.|12
NASPGTGSYEQY